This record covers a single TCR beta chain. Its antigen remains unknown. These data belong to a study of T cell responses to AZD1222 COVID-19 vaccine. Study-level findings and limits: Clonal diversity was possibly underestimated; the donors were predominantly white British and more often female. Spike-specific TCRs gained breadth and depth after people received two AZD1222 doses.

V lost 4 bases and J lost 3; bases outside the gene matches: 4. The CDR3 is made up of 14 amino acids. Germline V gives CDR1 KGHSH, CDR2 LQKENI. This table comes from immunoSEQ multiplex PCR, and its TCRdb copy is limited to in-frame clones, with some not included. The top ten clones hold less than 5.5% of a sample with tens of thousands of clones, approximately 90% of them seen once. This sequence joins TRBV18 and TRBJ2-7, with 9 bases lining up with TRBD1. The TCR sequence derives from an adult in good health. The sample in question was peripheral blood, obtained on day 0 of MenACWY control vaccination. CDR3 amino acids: CASSLPGQGYEQYF. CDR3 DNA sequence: TGTGCCAGCTCACTCCCGGGACAGGGCTACGAGCAGTACTTC.